The present T cell receptor beta chain was sequenced within a study of blood T cell repertoires in COVID-19. Germline V gene lookup returns CDR1 SEHNR and CDR2 FQNEAQ (reference sequence). This CDR3 has 17 residues. V shed 5 bases, J shed 0 bases, and the junction held 12 bases outside the gene matches. Profiling relied on immunoSEQ multiplex PCR, and the TCRdb table lists in-frame clones only, not all of them. The sample consists of 250,000 to 400,000 clones, 90% of them appearing once. Adults between roughly 18 and 89 years of age took part from about two dozen US areas. The clonotype originates from a man in his 60s who had recovered from COVID-19. This chain connects TRBV7-9 to TRBJ1-1; the match to TRBD1 covers 7 bases. The sequenced material came from PBMCs or T cells enriched from blood (not recorded which). CDR3 in amino acids: CASSPYEGAAMNTEAFF. CDR3 nucleotide sequence: TGTGCCAGCAGCCCCTACGAGGGGGCGGCCATGAACACTGAAGCTTTCTTT. Based on the CDR3 plus reference TRBV7-9 and TRBJ1-1, the full variable domain is DTGVSQNPRHKITKRGQNVTFRCDPISEHNRLYWYRQTLGQGPEFLTYFQNEAQLEKSRLLSDRFSAERPKGSFSTLEIQRTEQGDSAMYLCASSPYEGAAMNTEAFFGQGTRLTVV.